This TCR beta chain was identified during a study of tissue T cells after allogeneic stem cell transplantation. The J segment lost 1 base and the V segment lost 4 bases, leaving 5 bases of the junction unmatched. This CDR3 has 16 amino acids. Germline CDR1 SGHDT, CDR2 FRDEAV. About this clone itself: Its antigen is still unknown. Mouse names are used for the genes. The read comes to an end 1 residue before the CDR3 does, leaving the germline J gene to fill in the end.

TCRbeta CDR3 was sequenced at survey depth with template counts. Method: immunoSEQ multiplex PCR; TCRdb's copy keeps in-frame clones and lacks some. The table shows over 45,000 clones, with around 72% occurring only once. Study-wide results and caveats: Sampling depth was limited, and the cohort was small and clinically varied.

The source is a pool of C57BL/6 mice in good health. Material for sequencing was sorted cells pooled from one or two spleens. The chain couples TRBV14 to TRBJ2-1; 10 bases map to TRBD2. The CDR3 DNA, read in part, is TGTGCCAGCAGTACGACTGGGGGGCTGAACTATGCTGAGCAGTTC. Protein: CASSTTGGLNYAEQF. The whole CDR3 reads CASSTTGGLNYAEQFF. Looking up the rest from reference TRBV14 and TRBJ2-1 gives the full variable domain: EAGVTQSPRYAVLQEGQAVSFWCDPISGHDTLYWYQQPRDQGPQLLVYFRDEAVIDNSQLPSDRFSAVRPKGTNSTLKIQSAKQGDTATYLCASSTTGGLNYAEQFFGPGTRLTVL.